The next 7 T cell receptor beta chains were all read from a single sample in a study of blood T cell repertoires in COVID-19. The assay was immunoSEQ multiplex PCR, and TCRdb's table has in-frame clones only and misses some. The profile covers 190,000 or so clones, with around 84% appearing a single time and around 2.7% taken by the ten largest. Sequencing used peripheral blood. These receptors all come from a man aged 35-49 years with active or convalescent COVID-19.

V and J are TRBV6-5 and TRBJ2-6, with TRBD2 as a possible D gene (5 bases). The CDR3 consists of 14 residues. Trimming left V 9 bases short and J 1 base short, with 10 bases between. The germline V gene encodes CDR1 MNHEY and CDR2 SVGAGI. The CDR3 loop is CASFSGSGANVLTF. CDR3 DNA: TGTGCCAGTTTCTCGGGGTCTGGGGCCAACGTCCTGACTTTC.

This clone was observed once. For the CDR3, the DNA is TGTGCCAGCAGCCTTCCGACAACTGAAGCTTTCTTT. Its translation is CASSLPTTEAFF. The genes are TRBV5-6 and TRBJ1-1; unclear D gene. The CDR3 is made up of 12 amino acids. Germline-derived CDR1 and CDR2 are SGHDT and YYEEEE. V lost 4 bases and J 5 bases, leaving 9 bases between the germline ends. The complete variable domain, with remaining parts taken from reference TRBV5-6 and TRBJ1-1, reads DAGVTQSPTHLIKTRGQQVTLRCSPKSGHDTVSWYQQALGQGPQFIFQYYEEEERQRGNFPDRFSGHQFPNYSSELNVNALLLGDSALYLCASSLPTTEAFFGQGTRLTVV.

The chain uses TRBV9 and TRBJ1-1, with D unresolved. Per germline, CDR1 SGDLS and CDR2 YYNGEE. The CDR3 has 14 residues. The V end lost 3 bases, the J end lost 8 bases, and 17 bases lay between the germline ends. CDR3 DNA: TGTGCCAGCAGCGAGCCCCCCAAGGACTCCGAAGCTTTCTTT. This codes for CASSEPPKDSEAFF.

The rearrangement joins TRBV10-3 to TRBJ2-2; D unclear. CDR3 length: 14 residues. V lost 0 bases and J 2 bases, leaving 4 bases between the germline ends. Germline CDR1 is ENHRY and CDR2 is SYGVKD. CDR3 DNA: TGTGCCATCAGTGAGTCCCCAAACACCGGGGAGCTGTTTTTT. Translation gives CAISESPNTGELFF.

The chain couples TRBV3-1 (or the pseudogene TRBV3-2) to TRBJ2-3; TRBD2 aligns across 9 bases. The germline CDR1 and CDR2 sequences are LGHDT and YNNKEL (reference sequence). With V trimmed by 4 bases and J by 2 bases, 4 bases remained unmatched. This CDR3 spans 15 amino acids. The CDR3 DNA reads TGTGCCAGCAGCCCTAGCGGGACTATCACAGATACGCAGTATTTT. Amino acids: CASSPSGTITDTQYF.

The chain recombines TRBV3-1 (or the pseudogene TRBV3-2) with TRBJ2-1, with D possibly TRBD2 on 5 matching bases. CDR1 and CDR2 from the germline V gene are LGHDT and YNNKEL (reference sequence). This CDR3 is built from 16 residues. The V and J ends lost 0 bases and 0 bases respectively, with 9 bases between them. The CDR3 region has the DNA TGTGCCAGCAGCCAAGATGCAGGAGGCTCCTACAATGAGCAGTTCTTC. As protein: CASSQDAGGSYNEQFF.

The V gene is TRBV11-3, the J gene TRBJ2-3; 7 positions agree with TRBD1. Germline CDR1 reads SGHNT; CDR2 reads YENEEA. Trimming at V came to 5 bases and at J to 1 base, leaving 3 bases not matched to a gene. The CDR3 has 14 residues. The CDR3 nucleotides read TGTGCCAGCAGCCAAACAGGGGGCACAGATACGCAGTATTTT. This encodes CASSQTGGTDTQYF.